Listed below are T cell receptor beta chains from one sample, sequenced in a study of blood T cell repertoires in COVID-19. The table came from immunoSEQ multiplex PCR; TCRdb's copy has only in-frame clones and leaves some out. This table has 350,000 to 450,000 clones, approximately 90% appearing once. Sequencing input: peripheral blood. The receptors were sampled from a woman in her thirties or forties with COVID-19, enrolled during active disease. The CDR3 runs from the conserved cysteine through the conserved F or W. Fields, in order: V gene, clone size, D gene, J gene, CDR3 DNA, CDR3 protein. A D gene is named only where the DNA matches it firmly. The listing skips clone size in some rows; elsewhere it reads once, few, many or a size class.

v_call: TRBV6-2/TRBV6-3; clone_size: NA; d_call: NA; j_call: TRBJ1-5; cdr3_nt: TGTGCCAGCAGTACCGCCGCCGGAGGCCATAGCAATCAGCCCCAGCATTTT; cdr3_aa: CASSTAAGGHSNQPQHF
v_call: TRBV11-3; clone_size: NA; d_call: TRBD1; j_call: TRBJ2-5; cdr3_nt: TGTGCCAGCAGCCCCGGGACAGGGAGGTCGCAAGAGACCCAGTACTTC; cdr3_aa: CASSPGTGRSQETQYF
v_call: TRBV6-6; clone_size: NA; d_call: NA; j_call: TRBJ2-5; cdr3_nt: TGTGCCAGCAGTTACTCGATCAACCAGGGAGAGACCCAGTACTTC; cdr3_aa: CASSYSINQGETQYF
v_call: TRBV11-2; clone_size: NA; d_call: NA; j_call: TRBJ1-3; cdr3_nt: TGTGCCAGCAGCCTTCAGGGTCTGGGTGGAAACACCATATATTTT; cdr3_aa: CASSLQGLGGNTIYF
v_call: TRBV7-2; clone_size: NA; d_call: NA; j_call: TRBJ2-1; cdr3_nt: TGTGCCAGCGCCGCGAACGGCAATGAGCAGTTCTTC; cdr3_aa: CASAANGNEQFF
v_call: TRBV12-1; clone_size: once; d_call: NA; j_call: TRBJ1-5; cdr3_nt: TGTGCCAGCAGCTTTACAGAAAGGGGACTCCCTTATAGCAATCAGCCCCAGCATTTT; cdr3_aa: CASSFTERGLPYSNQPQHF
v_call: TRBV7-3; clone_size: NA; d_call: NA; j_call: TRBJ2-1; cdr3_nt: TGTGCCAGCAGTATTGCGGGACCCAGTTTCAATGAGCAGTTCTTC; cdr3_aa: CASSIAGPSFNEQFF
v_call: TRBV19; clone_size: NA; d_call: TRBD1; j_call: TRBJ1-2; cdr3_nt: TGTGCCAGTAGTATAGCGGTCAGGGGGCAGTACCCCTATGGCTACACCTTC; cdr3_aa: CASSIAVRGQYPYGYTF
v_call: TRBV6-5; clone_size: once; d_call: NA; j_call: TRBJ2-7; cdr3_nt: TGTGCCAGCAGTTACTCGAGACAGGAGACCTACGAGCAGTACTTC; cdr3_aa: CASSYSRQETYEQYF
v_call: TRBV4-1; clone_size: NA; d_call: TRBD1; j_call: TRBJ2-2; cdr3_nt: TGCGCCAGCACCCCGACAGGGGGCGCGAACACCGGGGAGCTGTTTTTT; cdr3_aa: CASTPTGGANTGELFF
v_call: TRBV6-5; clone_size: NA; d_call: NA; j_call: TRBJ2-1; cdr3_nt: TGTGCCAGCAGTTACCTCGGGTCCTCCTACAATGAGCAGTTCTTC; cdr3_aa: CASSYLGSSYNEQFF
v_call: TRBV18; clone_size: NA; d_call: NA; j_call: TRBJ2-5; cdr3_nt: TGTGCCAGCTCACCACCGGGGAGGGAGACCCAGTACTTC; cdr3_aa: CASSPPGRETQYF
v_call: TRBV9; clone_size: NA; d_call: TRBD1; j_call: TRBJ1-1; cdr3_nt: TGTGCCAGCAGCGTCGAGTTACAGGGGGCCGCTTTCTTT; cdr3_aa: CASSVELQGAAFF
v_call: TRBV29-1; clone_size: NA; d_call: TRBD1; j_call: TRBJ1-2; cdr3_nt: TGCAGCGTTGAAGGGACAGGGACCTATGGCTACACCTTC; cdr3_aa: CSVEGTGTYGYTF
v_call: TRBV12-3/TRBV12-4; clone_size: NA; d_call: TRBD1; j_call: TRBJ1-5; cdr3_nt: TGTGCCAGCAGTCGGGACAGGACGGGGCCCCAGCATTTT; cdr3_aa: CASSRDRTGPQHF
v_call: TRBV18; clone_size: NA; d_call: TRBD2; j_call: TRBJ2-7; cdr3_nt: TGTGCCAGCTCACCATTCGGGAGGTCCTCCTACGAGCAGTACTTC; cdr3_aa: CASSPFGRSSYEQYF
v_call: TRBV7-7; clone_size: NA; d_call: NA; j_call: TRBJ2-5; cdr3_nt: TGTGCTAGCAGCTTATCTAGAGACCAAGAGACCCAGTACTTC; cdr3_aa: CASSLSRDQETQYF
v_call: TRBV28; clone_size: NA; d_call: TRBD1; j_call: TRBJ2-4; cdr3_nt: TGTGCCAGCGAACCACTTCAAGGGGGCTTAGCCAAAAACATTCAGTACTTC; cdr3_aa: CASEPLQGGLAKNIQYF
v_call: TRBV19; clone_size: NA; d_call: NA; j_call: TRBJ2-1; cdr3_nt: TGTGCCAGTAGTGAGCACGGTCGGGAGCAGTTCTTC; cdr3_aa: CASSEHGREQFF
v_call: TRBV28; clone_size: NA; d_call: TRBD1; j_call: TRBJ1-5; cdr3_nt: TGTGCCAGCAGCCTCACCGGGACAGTGACTTATAGCAATCAGCCCCAGCATTTT; cdr3_aa: CASSLTGTVTYSNQPQHF
v_call: TRBV6-6; clone_size: NA; d_call: TRBD1; j_call: TRBJ1-1; cdr3_nt: TGTGCCAGCAGTTACTGGGGACAGAAAAACGAAGCTTTCTTT; cdr3_aa: CASSYWGQKNEAFF
v_call: TRBV3-1/TRBV3-2; clone_size: once; d_call: TRBD1; j_call: TRBJ2-1; cdr3_nt: TGTGCCAGCAGCCTGATCCCCGGGACAGGGTCGGCTAATGAGCAGTTCTTC; cdr3_aa: CASSLIPGTGSANEQFF
v_call: TRBV11-2; clone_size: NA; d_call: NA; j_call: TRBJ2-1; cdr3_nt: TGTGCCAGCAGCACCGAGAGGGTGCAGTTCTTC; cdr3_aa: CASSTERVQFF
v_call: TRBV12-5; clone_size: NA; d_call: TRBD1; j_call: TRBJ1-6; cdr3_nt: TGTGCTAGTGGTTTGGCAGTGGTCCGGGACAGGTCTTCACCCCTCCACTTT; cdr3_aa: CASGLAVVRDRSSPLHF
v_call: TRBV28; clone_size: NA; d_call: TRBD1; j_call: TRBJ1-2; cdr3_nt: TGTGCCAGCAGTTTAGCAATTACAGGGGGAGGGAACTATGGCTACACCTTC; cdr3_aa: CASSLAITGGGNYGYTF
v_call: TRBV28; clone_size: once; d_call: NA; j_call: TRBJ2-1; cdr3_nt: TGTGCCAGCACCATCAGTCGGGACACACAGCAGTTCTTC; cdr3_aa: CASTISRDTQQFF
v_call: TRBV7-7; clone_size: once; d_call: NA; j_call: TRBJ2-7; cdr3_nt: TGTGCTAGCAGCTTAGAGGTGGGCAGCACCTACGAGCAGTACTTC; cdr3_aa: CASSLEVGSTYEQYF
v_call: TRBV6-5; clone_size: NA; d_call: NA; j_call: TRBJ2-7; cdr3_nt: TGTGCCAGCAGTTACATCCGGGCAGGGGAGCAGTACTTC; cdr3_aa: CASSYIRAGEQYF
v_call: TRBV4-2; clone_size: NA; d_call: NA; j_call: TRBJ1-4; cdr3_nt: TGTGCCAGCAGCCAAGGGGTTCAGGGGATTCTGACTAATGAAAAACTGTTTTTT; cdr3_aa: CASSQGVQGILTNEKLFF
v_call: TRBV30; clone_size: NA; d_call: NA; j_call: TRBJ1-1; cdr3_nt: TGTGCCTGGAACCCCGGCGGGGAAGCTTTCTTT; cdr3_aa: CAWNPGGEAFF
v_call: TRBV28; clone_size: NA; d_call: TRBD1; j_call: TRBJ2-4; cdr3_nt: TGTGCCAGCAGACGTACAGGGGGCGCCGGCAAAAACATTCAGTACTTC; cdr3_aa: CASRRTGGAGKNIQYF
v_call: TRBV7-9; clone_size: few; d_call: NA; j_call: TRBJ2-7; cdr3_nt: TGTGCCAGCAGCTTATCATTCGGGGGCGAGCAGTACTTC; cdr3_aa: CASSLSFGGEQYF
v_call: TRBV12-5; clone_size: NA; d_call: NA; j_call: TRBJ1-1; cdr3_nt: TGTGCTAGTGGTTTGGGGGGCAGCACTGAAGCTTTCTTT; cdr3_aa: CASGLGGSTEAFF
v_call: TRBV5-1; clone_size: NA; d_call: TRBD2; j_call: TRBJ2-1; cdr3_nt: TGCGCCAGCAGACTAGCGGGCTCCTACAATGAGCAGTTCTTC; cdr3_aa: CASRLAGSYNEQFF
v_call: TRBV28; clone_size: few; d_call: TRBD2; j_call: TRBJ2-7; cdr3_nt: TGTGCCAGCAGTTTAACGGGAGGCGAGCAGTACTTC; cdr3_aa: CASSLTGGEQYF
v_call: TRBV9; clone_size: once; d_call: NA; j_call: TRBJ2-1; cdr3_nt: TGTGCCAGCAGCGTAGGGGGGCTAAGCTCCTACAATGAGCAGTTCTTC; cdr3_aa: CASSVGGLSSYNEQFF
v_call: TRBV18; clone_size: NA; d_call: TRBD1; j_call: TRBJ1-1; cdr3_nt: TGTGCCAGCTCACCACCCTACGGGACAGGGAAAAACAACCCCACCGTGAACACTGAAGCTTTCTTT; cdr3_aa: CASSPPYGTGKNNPTVNTEAFF
v_call: TRBV2; clone_size: NA; d_call: TRBD1; j_call: TRBJ2-2; cdr3_nt: TGTGCCAGCAGTGACCTGACAGGGCGGACCGGGGAGCTGTTTTTT; cdr3_aa: CASSDLTGRTGELFF
v_call: TRBV28; clone_size: NA; d_call: TRBD1; j_call: TRBJ1-2; cdr3_nt: TGTGCCAGCAGGCCCCAAACAGGGGGCTCTGGCTACACCTTC; cdr3_aa: CASRPQTGGSGYTF
v_call: TRBV30; clone_size: NA; d_call: NA; j_call: TRBJ2-5; cdr3_nt: TGTGCCTGGAGTGTATCCCTTGCACGGAGAGAGACCCAGTACTTC; cdr3_aa: CAWSVSLARRETQYF
v_call: TRBV30; clone_size: once; d_call: NA; j_call: TRBJ1-1; cdr3_nt: TGTGCCTGGAGTGCCACACCAGGGAGCGGGGAAGCTTTCTTT; cdr3_aa: CAWSATPGSGEAFF
v_call: TRBV14; clone_size: NA; d_call: TRBD1; j_call: TRBJ1-2; cdr3_nt: TGTGCCAGCAGCCAGGACCGGGACAGGGGGACCTCTAACTATGGCTACACCTTC; cdr3_aa: CASSQDRDRGTSNYGYTF
v_call: TRBV2; clone_size: few; d_call: TRBD1; j_call: TRBJ2-1; cdr3_nt: TGTGCCAGCAGTGGGGACAGGGGAAATGAGCAGTTCTTC; cdr3_aa: CASSGDRGNEQFF
v_call: TRBV7-9; clone_size: NA; d_call: NA; j_call: TRBJ1-1; cdr3_nt: TGTGCCAGCAGCCCGGCGGGAGCGAACACTGAAGCTTTCTTT; cdr3_aa: CASSPAGANTEAFF
v_call: TRBV19; clone_size: once; d_call: TRBD1; j_call: TRBJ2-5; cdr3_nt: TGTGCCAGTAGTCCCCGACAGGGAAAAGAGACCCAGTACTTC; cdr3_aa: CASSPRQGKETQYF
v_call: TRBV4-1; clone_size: NA; d_call: TRBD1; j_call: TRBJ2-3; cdr3_nt: TGCGCCAGCAGCCAGCGTGGACAGGGGACGCAGTATTTT; cdr3_aa: CASSQRGQGTQYF
v_call: TRBV6-5; clone_size: NA; d_call: TRBD1; j_call: TRBJ1-5; cdr3_nt: TGTGCCAGCAGTACGCGGACAGGGGGCAATCAGCCCCAGCATTTT; cdr3_aa: CASSTRTGGNQPQHF
v_call: TRBV6-6; clone_size: NA; d_call: NA; j_call: TRBJ2-3; cdr3_nt: TGTGCCAGCAGCCAGGGTTGGAGCACAGATACGCAGTATTTT; cdr3_aa: CASSQGWSTDTQYF
v_call: TRBV29-1; clone_size: NA; d_call: NA; j_call: TRBJ2-3; cdr3_nt: TGCAGCGTTTCCGCGCAGTATTTT; cdr3_aa: CSVSAQYF
v_call: TRBV2; clone_size: NA; d_call: NA; j_call: TRBJ2-7; cdr3_nt: TGTGCCAGCAGTCCAGTCCCCGGGGCCTACGAGCAGTACTTC; cdr3_aa: CASSPVPGAYEQYF
v_call: TRBV7-2; clone_size: NA; d_call: TRBD1; j_call: TRBJ1-5; cdr3_nt: TGTGCCAGCAGCAATCACAGGGGCGGCAATCAGCCCCAGCATTTT; cdr3_aa: CASSNHRGGNQPQHF
v_call: TRBV7-2; clone_size: NA; d_call: TRBD1; j_call: TRBJ2-5; cdr3_nt: TGTGCCAGCAGCTTAGTCTTGTTTGGGACAGGGTGGATAGGAGAGACCCAGTACTTC; cdr3_aa: CASSLVLFGTGWIGETQYF
v_call: TRBV6-6; clone_size: NA; d_call: TRBD1; j_call: TRBJ1-2; cdr3_nt: TGTGCCAGCACCTCAACAGGGGGGGGAGGCTACACCTTC; cdr3_aa: CASTSTGGGGYTF
v_call: TRBV27; clone_size: NA; d_call: NA; j_call: TRBJ1-6; cdr3_nt: TGTGCCAGCAGTTCTGACAGGATAGGCTCCTATAATTCACCCCTCCACTTT; cdr3_aa: CASSSDRIGSYNSPLHF
v_call: TRBV6-5; clone_size: NA; d_call: NA; j_call: TRBJ1-3; cdr3_nt: TGTGCCAGCAGTTACTGGGGGGTTGACTCTGGAAACACCATATATTTT; cdr3_aa: CASSYWGVDSGNTIYF
v_call: TRBV19; clone_size: NA; d_call: TRBD1; j_call: TRBJ1-5; cdr3_nt: TGTGCCAGTAGTGAGGGACAGGGATATCAGCCCCAGCATTTT; cdr3_aa: CASSEGQGYQPQHF
v_call: TRBV6-5; clone_size: NA; d_call: NA; j_call: TRBJ2-7; cdr3_nt: TGTGCCAGCATCCAATCCTACGAGCAGTACTTC; cdr3_aa: CASIQSYEQYF
v_call: TRBV5-1; clone_size: NA; d_call: NA; j_call: TRBJ2-1; cdr3_nt: TGCGCCAGCAGCCCCTACCCCTCCGACAGCCAGATCTACAATGAGCAGTTCTTC; cdr3_aa: CASSPYPSDSQIYNEQFF
v_call: TRBV24-1; clone_size: once; d_call: NA; j_call: TRBJ1-1; cdr3_nt: TGTGCCACCAGTGATACATCGAAGACTGAAGCTTTCTTT; cdr3_aa: CATSDTSKTEAFF